This record concerns one T cell receptor beta chain sequence. Its antigen is undetermined. This sample is part of a study of a mutant IDH1 vaccine in newly diagnosed glioma. Overall study: Most had both radiotherapy and temozolomide beforehand; others had only one.

Assay: immunoSEQ multiplex PCR; the TCRdb copy retains only in-frame clones and omits some. The sample comprises about 46,000 clones, 84% of which are singletons, and 3.5% to 4.5% rests with the top ten. The CDR3 extends over 14 amino acids. Germline CDR1 SGHNT, CDR2 YENEEA. Trimming removed 3 bases at V and 4 bases at J, with 13 bases between. Time point reported: week 47, end of study. The investigators gave 300 ug of mutant IDH1 20-mer peptide in each vaccine dose, together with topical imiquimod. The sequence was collected from a woman aged 30 to 39 with glioma. Some clones in this sample may be carry-over from other donors' samples. The material sequenced was PBMCs, taken from a glioma patient whose treatment included an IDH1 peptide vaccine. The V call is TRBV11-3, the J call TRBJ2-7, with D maybe TRBD2 (5 bases). As DNA, the CDR3 is TGTGCCAGCAGCTTTCCGGGGTCCAAATACGAGCAGTACTTC. Encoded protein: CASSFPGSKYEQYF.